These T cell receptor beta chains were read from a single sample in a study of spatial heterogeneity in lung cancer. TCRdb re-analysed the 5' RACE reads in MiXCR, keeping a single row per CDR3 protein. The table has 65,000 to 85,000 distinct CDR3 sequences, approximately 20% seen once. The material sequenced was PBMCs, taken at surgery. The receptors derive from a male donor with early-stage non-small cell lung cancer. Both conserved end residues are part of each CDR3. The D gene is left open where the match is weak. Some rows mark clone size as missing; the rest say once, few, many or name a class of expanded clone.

cdr3_nt: TGTGCCTGGAGTGAAAAAACCACCGGGACAGGCAATGAAAAACTGTTTTTT
cdr3_aa: CAWSEKTTGTGNEKLFF
d_call: TRBD1
cdr3_length: 17
v_call: TRBV30
clone_size: few
j_call: TRBJ1-4

cdr3_nt: TGTGCCAGCAGCCTCTCCACAGGGGTGGGCAATCAGCCCCAGCATTTT
cdr3_aa: CASSLSTGVGNQPQHF
d_call: TRBD1
cdr3_length: 16
v_call: TRBV3-1
clone_size: many
j_call: TRBJ1-5

cdr3_nt: TGCGCCAGCAGCCCACTTGGGACAGCCTATAATTCACCCCTCCACTTT
cdr3_aa: CASSPLGTAYNSPLHF
d_call: TRBD1
cdr3_length: 16
v_call: TRBV5-1
clone_size: few
j_call: TRBJ1-6

cdr3_nt: TGTGCCAGCAGTTACTCGTGGACTAGCTACGAGCAGTACTTC
cdr3_aa: CASSYSWTSYEQYF
d_call: TRBD2
cdr3_length: 14
v_call: TRBV6-5
clone_size: NA
j_call: TRBJ2-7

cdr3_nt: TGTGCCAGCACATTAGGGAGACTAAGGCCCGATGAGCAGTTCTTC
cdr3_aa: CASTLGRLRPDEQFF
d_call: NA
cdr3_length: 15
v_call: TRBV6-6
clone_size: NA
j_call: TRBJ2-1

cdr3_nt: TGTGCCAGCAGTTTGATCAGGGGGCTAGGAAACACCATATATTTT
cdr3_aa: CASSLIRGLGNTIYF
d_call: TRBD1
cdr3_length: 15
v_call: TRBV28
clone_size: NA
j_call: TRBJ1-3

cdr3_nt: TGTGCCAGCAGTTACTCTCCTAGCGGGTCCCCAGATACGCAGTATTTT
cdr3_aa: CASSYSPSGSPDTQYF
d_call: TRBD2
cdr3_length: 16
v_call: TRBV6-2/TRBV6-3
clone_size: few
j_call: TRBJ2-3

cdr3_nt: TGTGCCAGCAGCTTCCGGCCGGGAGTAGGGGATGGCTACACCTTC
cdr3_aa: CASSFRPGVGDGYTF
d_call: NA
cdr3_length: 15
v_call: TRBV7-2
clone_size: NA
j_call: TRBJ1-2

cdr3_nt: TGTGCCAGCAGCCCTACAACGCGGGAGGGCGGTGAGCAGTTCTTC
cdr3_aa: CASSPTTREGGEQFF
d_call: TRBD2
cdr3_length: 15
v_call: TRBV7-2
clone_size: many
j_call: TRBJ2-1

cdr3_nt: TGCAGCGTTGGACAGGGAATTTACAATGAGCAGTTCTTC
cdr3_aa: CSVGQGIYNEQFF
d_call: TRBD1
cdr3_length: 13
v_call: TRBV29-1
clone_size: NA
j_call: TRBJ2-1

cdr3_nt: TGTGCCAGCAGCTTTACAGGGGGCTTTACTGAAGCTTTCTTT
cdr3_aa: CASSFTGGFTEAFF
d_call: TRBD1
cdr3_length: 14
v_call: TRBV7-9
clone_size: NA
j_call: TRBJ1-1

cdr3_nt: TGTGCCAGCAGTTTATTAGGGGCAGTCAACTATAATTCACCCCTCCACTTT
cdr3_aa: CASSLLGAVNYNSPLHF
d_call: NA
cdr3_length: 17
v_call: TRBV27
clone_size: once
j_call: TRBJ1-6

cdr3_nt: TGCGCCAGCAGTCAGGGGGCGTACTACGAGCAGTACTTC
cdr3_aa: CASSQGAYYEQYF
d_call: TRBD1
cdr3_length: 13
v_call: TRBV5-1
clone_size: NA
j_call: TRBJ2-7

cdr3_nt: TGCAGTGCTAGAGATTCCCCTGGCGGCACAACTAATGAAAAACTGTTTTTT
cdr3_aa: CSARDSPGGTTNEKLFF
d_call: NA
cdr3_length: 17
v_call: TRBV20-1
clone_size: few
j_call: TRBJ1-4

cdr3_nt: TGTGCCAGCAGCGAAAGGGACCCCTCCTACGAGCAGTACTTC
cdr3_aa: CASSERDPSYEQYF
d_call: NA
cdr3_length: 14
v_call: TRBV27
clone_size: NA
j_call: TRBJ2-7

cdr3_nt: TGTGCCAGTAGTATTTTAGTCGGGGGTCCTAGCAATCAGCCCCAGCATTTT
cdr3_aa: CASSILVGGPSNQPQHF
d_call: NA
cdr3_length: 17
v_call: TRBV19
clone_size: NA
j_call: TRBJ1-5

cdr3_nt: TGCAGCTCCCGGGACAGTGCTAACTATGGCTACACCTTC
cdr3_aa: CSSRDSANYGYTF
d_call: TRBD1
cdr3_length: 13
v_call: TRBV29-1
clone_size: NA
j_call: TRBJ1-2

cdr3_nt: TGTGCCAGCAGCCTTAGCGGGGCCCAAGAGACCCAGTACTTC
cdr3_aa: CASSLSGAQETQYF
d_call: TRBD2
cdr3_length: 14
v_call: TRBV7-3
clone_size: many
j_call: TRBJ2-5

cdr3_nt: TGTGCCAGCAGACCTAGCGCTACAGATACGCAGTATTTT
cdr3_aa: CASRPSATDTQYF
d_call: NA
cdr3_length: 13
v_call: TRBV6-2/TRBV6-3
clone_size: few
j_call: TRBJ2-3

cdr3_nt: TGTGCCAGCAGTGACAGGAAACCCTACGAGCAGTACTTC
cdr3_aa: CASSDRKPYEQYF
d_call: NA
cdr3_length: 13
v_call: TRBV2
clone_size: NA
j_call: TRBJ2-7

cdr3_nt: TGTGCCAGCAGCTTACTGGCGGGAGGTGTCGATGAGCAGTTCTTC
cdr3_aa: CASSLLAGGVDEQFF
d_call: TRBD2
cdr3_length: 15
v_call: TRBV7-8
clone_size: NA
j_call: TRBJ2-1

cdr3_nt: TGTGCCAGCAGCTTTCGGGGGGCAACAGATACGCAGTATTTT
cdr3_aa: CASSFRGATDTQYF
d_call: NA
cdr3_length: 14
v_call: TRBV7-6
clone_size: few
j_call: TRBJ2-3

cdr3_nt: TGTGCCAGCAGTTTAAGAAACCAGGGGGCGAGGGATACGCAGTATTTT
cdr3_aa: CASSLRNQGARDTQYF
d_call: TRBD1
cdr3_length: 16
v_call: TRBV27
clone_size: NA
j_call: TRBJ2-3

cdr3_nt: TGTGCCAGCAGAGCCCATCGGCTAGCGGACAGAGAGCAGTTCTTC
cdr3_aa: CASRAHRLADREQFF
d_call: NA
cdr3_length: 15
v_call: TRBV28
clone_size: few
j_call: TRBJ2-1

cdr3_nt: TGTGCCAGCAGCTTAGCTAGCGGGAGTGTGAATGAGCAGTTCTTC
cdr3_aa: CASSLASGSVNEQFF
d_call: TRBD2
cdr3_length: 15
v_call: TRBV7-6
clone_size: many
j_call: TRBJ2-1

cdr3_nt: TGCAGTGCTAGAGGGGGTGTACCTAATGAAAAACTGTTTTTT
cdr3_aa: CSARGGVPNEKLFF
d_call: NA
cdr3_length: 14
v_call: TRBV20-1
clone_size: NA
j_call: TRBJ1-4

cdr3_nt: TGTGCCAGCAGTTCGGGACTACTAGGGACCGGGGAGCTGTTTTTT
cdr3_aa: CASSSGLLGTGELFF
d_call: TRBD2
cdr3_length: 15
v_call: TRBV27
clone_size: few
j_call: TRBJ2-2

cdr3_nt: TGTGCCAGCAGCCGGGAGAACACTGAAGCTTTCTTT
cdr3_aa: CASSRENTEAFF
d_call: NA
cdr3_length: 12
v_call: TRBV3-1
clone_size: many
j_call: TRBJ1-1

cdr3_nt: TGTGCCAGCAGCTCCGACCGCTCTCCGTCCTATAATTCACCCCTCCACTTT
cdr3_aa: CASSSDRSPSYNSPLHF
d_call: NA
cdr3_length: 17
v_call: TRBV7-9
clone_size: few
j_call: TRBJ1-6

cdr3_nt: TGCGCCAGCAGCCAACAGGGGAGAAGCGGGAGCTCCTACAATGAGCAGTTCTTC
cdr3_aa: CASSQQGRSGSSYNEQFF
d_call: TRBD2
cdr3_length: 18
v_call: TRBV4-1
clone_size: few
j_call: TRBJ2-1

cdr3_nt: TGTGCCAGTAGCAGGGAGTCAGAGACCCAGTACTTC
cdr3_aa: CASSRESETQYF
d_call: NA
cdr3_length: 12
v_call: TRBV19
clone_size: few
j_call: TRBJ2-5

cdr3_nt: TGTGCCAGCAGTCCCACCGGGACACCGAACACTGAAGCTTTCTTT
cdr3_aa: CASSPTGTPNTEAFF
d_call: NA
cdr3_length: 15
v_call: TRBV12-3/TRBV12-4
clone_size: few
j_call: TRBJ1-1

cdr3_nt: TGTGCCAGCAGTGCTCCGGGACTAGCGGGAGTTGAGACCCAGTACTTC
cdr3_aa: CASSAPGLAGVETQYF
d_call: TRBD2
cdr3_length: 16
v_call: TRBV3-1
clone_size: few
j_call: TRBJ2-5

cdr3_nt: TGTGCCAGCAGCTCGGGACTAGCGGGGGCCGGTACCTCCTACAATGAGCAGTTCTTC
cdr3_aa: CASSSGLAGAGTSYNEQFF
d_call: TRBD2
cdr3_length: 19
v_call: TRBV7-9
clone_size: NA
j_call: TRBJ2-1

cdr3_nt: TGTGCCAGCTCACCCTGGGACCAACCCTACGAGCAGTACTTC
cdr3_aa: CASSPWDQPYEQYF
d_call: NA
cdr3_length: 14
v_call: TRBV18
clone_size: few
j_call: TRBJ2-7

cdr3_nt: TGTGCCAGCAGCCCCCTCGCGAACTCCGGAGAGACCCAGTACTTC
cdr3_aa: CASSPLANSGETQYF
d_call: NA
cdr3_length: 15
v_call: TRBV3-1
clone_size: few
j_call: TRBJ2-5

cdr3_nt: TGTGCCAGCAGTCCTGGTACAGGGGGCTCTGACTACGAGCAGTACTTC
cdr3_aa: CASSPGTGGSDYEQYF
d_call: TRBD1
cdr3_length: 16
v_call: TRBV5-4
clone_size: many
j_call: TRBJ2-7

cdr3_nt: TGCAGTGCTGGATCGGGACAGGGTATGAATGAGCAGTTCTTC
cdr3_aa: CSAGSGQGMNEQFF
d_call: TRBD1
cdr3_length: 14
v_call: TRBV20-1
clone_size: many
j_call: TRBJ2-1

cdr3_nt: TGCGCCAGCAGCCAAGACATCCTAGCCAAAAACATTCAGTACTTC
cdr3_aa: CASSQDILAKNIQYF
d_call: NA
cdr3_length: 15
v_call: TRBV4-3
clone_size: few
j_call: TRBJ2-4

cdr3_nt: TGTGCCAGCAGACCAAGCGGGTACGAGACCCAGTACTTC
cdr3_aa: CASRPSGYETQYF
d_call: NA
cdr3_length: 13
v_call: TRBV12-3/TRBV12-4
clone_size: few
j_call: TRBJ2-5

cdr3_nt: TGTGCCAGCAGCTCCACTAGCGGGAGTTCGAATGAGCAGTTCTTC
cdr3_aa: CASSSTSGSSNEQFF
d_call: NA
cdr3_length: 15
v_call: TRBV21-1
clone_size: NA
j_call: TRBJ2-1

cdr3_nt: TGTGCCAGTCACTACGGAGCCTATCAGCCCCAGCATTTT
cdr3_aa: CASHYGAYQPQHF
d_call: NA
cdr3_length: 13
v_call: TRBV2
clone_size: NA
j_call: TRBJ1-5

cdr3_nt: TGTGCCAGCAGAGGGACTAGCTCCTACGAGCAGTACTTC
cdr3_aa: CASRGTSSYEQYF
d_call: TRBD2
cdr3_length: 13
v_call: TRBV5-6
clone_size: few
j_call: TRBJ2-7

cdr3_nt: TGTGCCAGCACACAGACAGGGGGAGGAGAGACCCAGTACTTC
cdr3_aa: CASTQTGGGETQYF
d_call: TRBD1
cdr3_length: 14
v_call: TRBV2
clone_size: many
j_call: TRBJ2-5

cdr3_nt: TGTGCCAGTCTGACTAGCGGCACAGATACGCAGTATTTT
cdr3_aa: CASLTSGTDTQYF
d_call: TRBD2
cdr3_length: 13
v_call: TRBV28
clone_size: NA
j_call: TRBJ2-3

cdr3_nt: TGTGCCAGCAGTTTGGTAGCTGAGCAGTTCTTC
cdr3_aa: CASSLVAEQFF
d_call: NA
cdr3_length: 11
v_call: TRBV12-3/TRBV12-4
clone_size: many
j_call: TRBJ2-1

cdr3_nt: TGCGCCAGCAGCCTCGGGACTTACCTCTACGAGCAGTACTTC
cdr3_aa: CASSLGTYLYEQYF
d_call: NA
cdr3_length: 14
v_call: TRBV5-1
clone_size: NA
j_call: TRBJ2-7

cdr3_nt: TGCGCCGGCAGCCAAGGGACAGGGGGCGGCCAGCCCCAGCATTTT
cdr3_aa: CAGSQGTGGGQPQHF
d_call: TRBD1
cdr3_length: 15
v_call: TRBV4-3
clone_size: NA
j_call: TRBJ1-5

cdr3_nt: TGTGCCAGCAGCCCCGTACCCGGAACAGGGGTGGGAAAAGGAAACAATGAGCAGTTCTTC
cdr3_aa: CASSPVPGTGVGKGNNEQFF
d_call: TRBD1
cdr3_length: 20
v_call: TRBV6-6
clone_size: few
j_call: TRBJ2-1

cdr3_nt: TGTGCCAGCAGCCAGGAGCGGGGGCTGGGTAATGAGCAGTTCTTC
cdr3_aa: CASSQERGLGNEQFF
d_call: TRBD2
cdr3_length: 15
v_call: TRBV5-4
clone_size: many
j_call: TRBJ2-1

cdr3_nt: TGTGCCAGCAGTTCTGGGACAGGGCACCGCTACGAGCAGTACTTC
cdr3_aa: CASSSGTGHRYEQYF
d_call: TRBD1
cdr3_length: 15
v_call: TRBV27
clone_size: few
j_call: TRBJ2-7

cdr3_nt: TGTGCCAGCAGCCAAAATCTATCGGGGGAATTCAATGAGCAGTTCTTC
cdr3_aa: CASSQNLSGEFNEQFF
d_call: NA
cdr3_length: 16
v_call: TRBV5-4
clone_size: few
j_call: TRBJ2-1

cdr3_nt: TGTGCCAGCAGCCGGACTAGCGGGAGCGGTGAGACCCAGTACTTC
cdr3_aa: CASSRTSGSGETQYF
d_call: TRBD2
cdr3_length: 15
v_call: TRBV7-9
clone_size: NA
j_call: TRBJ2-5

cdr3_nt: TGTGCCAGCAGCTCCCGACAGCCTAACCATTCCACCGGGGAGCTGTTTTTT
cdr3_aa: CASSSRQPNHSTGELFF
d_call: NA
cdr3_length: 17
v_call: TRBV28
clone_size: NA
j_call: TRBJ2-2

cdr3_nt: TGTGCCAGCAGCCATCTAACCCCCCACACAGATACGCAGTATTTT
cdr3_aa: CASSHLTPHTDTQYF
d_call: NA
cdr3_length: 15
v_call: TRBV7-2
clone_size: few
j_call: TRBJ2-3